This T cell receptor (beta chain) is from a study of T-cell reconstitution after alpha-beta-depleted transplantation in children. Germline V CDR1 and CDR2: ENHRY, SYGVKD. The trim removed 3 bases at V and 1 base at J, leaving 3 bases unmatched. This CDR3 has 16 residues. This clonotype was observed many times. A library of TCRbeta sequences, prepared with unique molecular identifiers, was generated. From the PCR reads, TCRdb called clonotypes with MiXCR, one entry per CDR3 protein. The sample includes about 640,000 distinct CDR3 sequences, about 15% of them seen just once. The sequence derives from a human donor who donated a stem cell graft to a child with acute myeloid leukemia. This sample comprised PBMCs from the stem cell graft donor, obtained from the stem cell graft. The V call is TRBV10-3, the J call TRBJ2-5; 12 nucleotides line up with TRBD2. The CDR3: CAISEGLAGIQETQYF. The CDR3 DNA follows: TGTGCCATCAGTGAAGGACTAGCGGGGATCCAAGAGACCCAGTACTTC.